Below are 16 T cell receptor beta chains sequenced from a single sample in a study of chemoradiotherapy in HPV16-positive cancers. TCRdb keeps only in-frame clones here, not all; method: immunoSEQ multiplex PCR. The repertoire holds 1,500 to 2,000 clones, with roughly 82% as singletons. The specimen comprised tumor tissue, sampled from a patient who underwent chemoradiotherapy. The receptors here all came from a human donor with HPV-associated anogenital cancer.

V and J are TRBV30 and TRBJ2-5; 7 bases map to TRBD2. The germline gives CDR1 GTSNPN, CDR2 SVGIG (reference sequence). V shed 5 bases and J 1 base; nucleotides not matched to a gene: 4. This CDR3 is built from 13 residues. The CDR3 DNA sequence: TGTGCCTGGCAAAGACTAGCCCAAGAGACCCAGTACTTC. Encoded protein: CAWQRLAQETQYF.

The genes are TRBV5-6 and TRBJ2-3, with D perhaps matching TRBD2 (6 bases). CDR1 and CDR2 (germline): SGHDT, YYEEEE. The V gene lost 1 base and the J gene lost 7 bases, with 10 bases spanning the gap. The CDR3 consists of 13 residues. CDR3 sequence (DNA): TGTGCCAGCAGCTTGACTCGGGACTATACGCAGTATTTT. Encoded protein: CASSLTRDYTQYF.

The chain joins TRBV27 to TRBJ2-6; TRBD2 might be the D (5 bases). Germline V gives CDR1 MNHEY, CDR2 SMNVEV (reference sequence). Trimming removed 3 bases at V and 4 bases at J, with 16 bases between. The CDR3 is made up of 17 amino acids. CDR3 protein: CASSFFIPTGGANVLTF. CDR3 DNA: TGTGCCAGCAGTTTCTTCATACCCACGGGAGGGGCCAACGTCCTGACTTTC. The full variable domain, rest sourced from reference TRBV27 and TRBJ2-6, is EAQVTQNPRYLITVTGKKLTVTCSQNMNHEYMSWYRQDPGLGLRQIYYSMNVEVTDKGDVPEGYKVSRKEKRNFPLILESPSPNQTSLYFCASSFFIPTGGANVLTFGAGSRLTVL.

Only one count was recorded for this clone. V is TRBV7-3 and J is TRBJ2-2; 7 bases agree with TRBD1. Germline CDR1 SGHTA, CDR2 FQGTGA. There are 15 residues in the CDR3. V gave up 4 bases and J gave up 2 bases; unmatched junction bases: 4. CDR3 nucleotides: TGTGCCAGCAGCTCCGGGACAGACAACACCGGGGAGCTGTTTTTT. Translating gives CASSSGTDNTGELFF. The full variable domain, completed using reference TRBV7-3 and TRBJ2-2, is GAGVSQTPSNKVTEKGKYVELRCDPISGHTALYWYRQSLGQGPEFLIYFQGTGAADDSGLPNDRFFAVRPEGSVSTLKIQRTERGDSAVYLCASSSGTDNTGELFFGEGSRLTVL.

This sequence joins TRBV6-1 and TRBJ2-2, with 10 nucleotides matching TRBD1. Germline CDR1 and CDR2: MNHNS and SASEGT. The trim removed 6 bases at V and 7 bases at J, leaving 8 bases unmatched. CDR3 length: 15 residues. This chain's CDR3 is CASRVPGQGNGELFF. The DNA of the CDR3 is TGTGCCAGCAGAGTCCCGGGACAGGGGAACGGGGAGCTGTTTTTT.

The V call is TRBV5-1, the J call TRBJ2-5; 8 bases are a match to TRBD2. Germline V gives CDR1 SGHRS, CDR2 YFSETQ. With 0 bases clipped from V and 1 base from J, the junction kept 5 bases outside the gene matches. CDR3 length equals 16 residues. CDR3 bases: TGCGCCAGCAGCTTGGGAGCGGGAGCCCGCCAAGAGACCCAGTACTTC. Its translation: CASSLGAGARQETQYF.

V usage is TRBV5-1 and J usage is TRBJ2-7, with D perhaps assigned TRBD1 or TRBD2 (5 bases each). The V end was cut by 0 bases, the J end by 0 bases, with 7 bases between. CDR3 length: 14 residues. CDR1 and CDR2 from the germline V gene are SGHRS and YFSETQ. CDR3 region: CASSLGGGSYEQYF. CDR3 coding DNA: TGCGCCAGCAGCTTGGGTGGGGGCTCCTACGAGCAGTACTTC.

This clone was counted between two and nine times. The genes are TRBV4-2 and TRBJ2-5; tentative D call: TRBD2 (6 bases). This CDR3 region has 13 residues. Looked up from germline, CDR1 is LGHNA and CDR2 is YNFKEQ. V was clipped by 5 bases and J by 5 bases, with 12 bases between them. CDR3 DNA sequence: TGTGCCAGCAGCGTGACTAGTTCGGAGACCCAGTACTTC. Protein: CASSVTSSETQYF.

V gene TRBV2 combines with J gene TRBJ2-2; D is perhaps TRBD1 or TRBD2 (6 bases each). Per the germline V gene, CDR1 is SNHLY and CDR2 is FYNNEI. Trimming cost V 8 bases and J 1 base, with 14 bases left between them. The CDR3 length is 15 residues. The CDR3 sequence is CASLKQGGNTGELFF. CDR3 DNA sequence: TGTGCCAGCCTCAAACAGGGAGGGAACACCGGGGAGCTGTTTTTT.

V and J are TRBV5-1 and TRBJ2-1, with D perhaps given as TRBD1 or TRBD2 (5 bases each). V gave up 4 bases and J gave up 10 bases, with 18 bases separating them. The CDR3 length is 14 residues. Germline loops: CDR1 SGHRS, CDR2 YFSETQ. CDR3 bases: TGCGCCAGCAGCCCCAGTGGGGGTCAGGTGGAGCAGTTCTTC. Translated: CASSPSGGQVEQFF.

The V gene is TRBV4-3, the J gene TRBJ2-3, with D unclear. From germline, CDR1 is LGHNA and CDR2 YSLEER. Trimming removed 1 base at V and 10 bases at J, with 12 bases between. This CDR3 contains 13 residues. The CDR3 reads CASSQVLMSAQYF. The CDR3, as DNA: TGCGCCAGCAGCCAAGTTCTAATGAGTGCGCAGTATTTT.

This chain joins TRBV5-1 and TRBJ1-2; the D is unclear. CDR1 SGHRS and CDR2 YFSETQ come from the germline V gene. The V end lost 6 bases, the J end lost 3 bases, and 12 bases lay between the germline ends. CDR3 size: 13 residues. The CDR3 loop is CASTARADYGYTF. For the CDR3, the DNA is TGCGCCAGCACCGCGAGGGCAGACTATGGCTACACCTTC.

This chain links TRBV6-5 with TRBJ2-1; perhaps D is TRBD1 or TRBD2 (5 bases each). Germline CDR1 MNHEY, CDR2 SVGAGI. This CDR3 spans 15 amino acids. Deletions cut 8 bases from V and 7 bases from J, with 21 bases between. CDR3 sequence reads: CASGTRVRERNEQFF. CDR3 coding DNA: TGTGCCAGCGGGACGCGGGTCCGAGAGCGTAATGAGCAGTTCTTC.

The chain is built from TRBV19 and TRBJ2-1; D is uncertain. This CDR3 is 15 amino acids long. Germline V gene sequence: CDR1 LNHDA, CDR2 SQIVND (reference sequence). Deletions cut 3 bases from V and 6 bases from J, with 15 bases between. The CDR3, as DNA: TGTGCCAGTAGTATCGGGCTAACACCGCCCAATGAGCAGTTCTTC. Residues: CASSIGLTPPNEQFF.

The chain is built from TRBV7-8 and TRBJ1-1; D remains ambiguous. Trimming removed 5 bases at V and 0 bases at J, with 7 bases between. Germline V gives CDR1 SGHVS, CDR2 FQNEAQ. CDR3 length: 13 amino acids. CDR3 nucleotides: TGTGCCAGCAGCCCCTATATGAACACTGAAGCTTTCTTT. This codes for CASSPYMNTEAFF.

This chain uses TRBV7-9 with TRBJ1-1; 8 positions agree with TRBD1. This CDR3 is 13 amino acids long. V dropped 4 bases and J dropped 7; count of bases not matched to a gene: 5. Per the germline V gene, CDR1 is SEHNR and CDR2 is FQNEAQ (reference sequence). This chain's CDR3 is CASSSGQEYEAFF. The CDR3 bases are TGTGCCAGCAGCTCGGGACAGGAGTATGAAGCTTTCTTT. Full variable domain (remainder filled in from reference TRBV7-9 and TRBJ1-1): DTGVSQNPRHKITKRGQNVTFRCDPISEHNRLYWYRQTLGQGPEFLTYFQNEAQLEKSRLLSDRFSAERPKGSFSTLEIQRTEQGDSAMYLCASSSGQEYEAFFGQGTRLTVV.